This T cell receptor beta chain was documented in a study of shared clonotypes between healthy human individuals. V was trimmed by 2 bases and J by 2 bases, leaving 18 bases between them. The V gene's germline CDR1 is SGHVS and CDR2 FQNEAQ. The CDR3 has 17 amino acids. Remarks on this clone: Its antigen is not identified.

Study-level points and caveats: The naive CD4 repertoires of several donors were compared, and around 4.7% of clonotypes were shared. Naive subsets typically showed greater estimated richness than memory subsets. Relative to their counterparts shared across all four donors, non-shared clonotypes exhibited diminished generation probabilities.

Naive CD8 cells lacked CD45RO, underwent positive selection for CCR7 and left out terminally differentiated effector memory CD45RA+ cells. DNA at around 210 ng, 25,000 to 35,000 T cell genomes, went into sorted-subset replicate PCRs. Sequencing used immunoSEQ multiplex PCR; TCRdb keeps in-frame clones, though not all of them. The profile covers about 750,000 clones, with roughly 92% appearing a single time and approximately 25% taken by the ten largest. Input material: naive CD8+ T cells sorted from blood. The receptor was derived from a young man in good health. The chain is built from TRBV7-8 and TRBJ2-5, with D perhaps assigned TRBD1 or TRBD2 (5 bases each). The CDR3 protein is CASSLTRGKNPQETQYF. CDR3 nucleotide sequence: TGTGCCAGCAGCTTAACCCGGGGCAAAAATCCGCAAGAGACCCAGTACTTC.